Below, 16 T cell receptor beta chains from the same sample are listed, as sequenced in a study of CD8+CD57+ T cells in acquired aplastic anemia. CD8+CD57+ cell expansion had been shown by flow cytometry in patients chosen for sequencing. For CDR3 and TCR beta VDJ profiling, genomic DNA was the template used. TCRdb re-called the reads with MiXCR, one entry per CDR3 protein. The table records some 150,000 distinct CDR3 sequences, around half of them present only once. Sequencing input: sorted CD4+, CD8+, or CD8+CD57+ T cells (not recorded which) from PBMCs. These receptor sequences come from a human donor with aplastic anemia.

The rearrangement links TRBV6-1 to TRBJ2-5; tentative D call: TRBD2 (6 bases). Trimming shortened V by 1 base and J by 5 bases, and 11 bases separated the two germline ends. This CDR3 has 14 amino acids. Germline CDR1 MNHNS, CDR2 SASEGT. This CDR3 is CASSEVAGRETQYF. The CDR3 DNA follows: TGTGCCAGCAGTGAAGTTGCGGGGAGGGAGACCCAGTACTTC.

This clonotype appeared many times. This chain uses TRBV5-1 with TRBJ1-3, with no clear D. In germline, CDR1 is SGHRS, CDR2 YFSETQ. Trimming took 2 bases from V and 0 from J, leaving 15 bases between them. CDR3 length: 17 amino acids. The CDR3 nucleotides read TGCGCCAGCAGCTTTCGAGGCAGTCCCGACTCTGGAAACACCATATATTTT. Translation gives CASSFRGSPDSGNTIYF. Using reference TRBV5-1 and TRBJ1-3 for the parts outside the CDR3, the full variable domain is KAGVTQTPRYLIKTRGQQVTLSCSPISGHRSVSWYQQTPGQGLQFLFEYFSETQRNKGNFPGRFSGRQFSNSRSEMNVSTLELGDSALYLCASSFRGSPDSGNTIYFGEGSWLTVV.

In its sample, this clonotype was seen many times. The chain has TRBV6-4 and TRBJ2-2; TRBD2 matches at 8 bases. The germline gives CDR1 MRHNA, CDR2 SNTAGT. The length of the CDR3 is 14 residues. V gave up 5 bases and J gave up 4 bases; unmatched junction bases: 3. CDR3 loop: CASSTGTSTGELFF. Written as DNA, the CDR3 is TGTGCCAGCAGTACCGGGACTAGCACCGGGGAGCTGTTTTTT.

This clonotype was counted many times. The chain links TRBV2 to TRBJ2-3, with D possibly matching TRBD1 (5 bases). There are 15 residues in the CDR3. The V gene's germline CDR1 is SNHLY and CDR2 FYNNEI. Between the trimmed V and J ends, which lost 11 bases and 7 bases, there was a span of 25 bases. The CDR3 DNA is TGTGCCCAAAAGAAGATACGGACACCGGAGAATACGCAGTATTTT. This codes for CAQKKIRTPENTQYF.

The V call is TRBV12-3 or TRBV12-4, the J call TRBJ1-5; D is uncertain. Trimming removed 3 bases at V and 5 bases at J, with 14 bases between. The CDR3 runs 15 residues. This CDR3 reads CASSFSQSSHQPQHF. CDR3 DNA sequence: TGTGCCAGCAGTTTTTCGCAGAGCTCCCATCAGCCCCAGCATTTT.

As to this clonotype: This may arise from a read error, as a much more abundant clone is one base away. The rearrangement links TRBV5-1 to TRBJ1-6; D call uncertain. CDR3 size: 14 residues. Germline assignment: CDR1 SGHRS and CDR2 YFSETQ. The CDR3 protein is CASSPSQINSSLHF. In nucleotides, the CDR3 is TGCGCCAGCTCCCCCTCCCAGATTAATTCATCCCTCCACTTT.

J is TRBJ1-1 and V is TRBV19, with 9 bases lining up with TRBD1. Germline V gene sequence: CDR1 LNHDA, CDR2 SQIVND (reference sequence). The CDR3 loop spans 13 amino acids. The trim removed 8 bases at V and 7 bases at J, leaving 8 bases unmatched. CDR3 loop: CASHPGTGNEAFF. Here the CDR3 DNA reads TGTGCCAGTCATCCCGGGACAGGGAATGAAGCTTTCTTT.

The chain links TRBV12-5 to TRBJ1-2; a weak D match, TRBD1 (5 bases). Deletions cut 3 bases from V and 6 bases from J, with 17 bases between. The germline V gene has CDR1 LGHNT and CDR2 FRNRAP. The CDR3 sequence is 15 residues long. The CDR3 DNA sequence: TGTGCTAGTGGTTTTATGGGACGGTTGGGGAATGGCTACACCTTC. Amino acid sequence: CASGFMGRLGNGYTF.

This clonotype was seen repeatedly, ten times or more. The genes are TRBV4-1 and TRBJ1-6; D might be TRBD1 (6 bases). Deletions cut 4 bases from V and 10 bases from J, with 20 bases between. Per germline, CDR1 MGHRA and CDR2 YSYEKL. The CDR3 totals 16 residues. Written as DNA, the CDR3 is TGCGCCAGCAGCCTCCGACAGGACGCCACCGCCTCACCCCTCCACTTT. This encodes CASSLRQDATASPLHF.

The chain couples TRBV5-5 to TRBJ1-6; 7 nucleotides align to TRBD1. The ends lost 1 base at V and 5 bases at J; junction bases unmatched: 3. Germline lookup yields CDR1 SGHKS and CDR2 YYEKEE (reference sequence). The CDR3 sequence is 15 residues long. The CDR3 DNA reads TGTGCCAGCAGCTTGTCGGGGACAGATAATTCACCCCTCCACTTT. The encoded protein is CASSLSGTDNSPLHF.

This clonotype has at least ten counts. The chain couples TRBV7-2 to TRBJ2-3; possible D gene TRBD2, 7 bases. V dropped 4 bases and J dropped 2 bases, with 19 bases sitting between them. There are 17 residues in the CDR3. Germline lookup yields CDR1 SGHTA and CDR2 FQGNSA. For the CDR3, the DNA is TGTGCCAGCAGCTACCGGAGGGGGAGGGGGTACACAGATACGCAGTATTTT. Its translation: CASSYRRGRGYTDTQYF. The complete variable domain, with remaining parts taken from reference TRBV7-2 and TRBJ2-3, reads GAGVSQSPSNKVTEKGKDVELRCDPISGHTALYWYRQSLGQGLEFLIYFQGNSAPDKSGLPSDRFSAERTGGSVSTLTIQRTQQEDSAVYLCASSYRRGRGYTDTQYFGPGTRLTVL.

In its sample, this clonotype was seen many times. The chain combines TRBV5-5 with TRBJ2-2; 7 positions agree with TRBD2. CDR3 length: 16 residues. J gave up 1 base and V 4 bases, and 7 bases lay outside the gene matches. Looked up from germline, CDR1 is SGHKS and CDR2 is YYEKEE (reference sequence). The CDR3 loop is CASSGGLGKNTGELFF. The DNA for the CDR3 is TGTGCCAGCAGCGGAGGACTAGGAAAGAACACCGGGGAGCTGTTTTTT.

The chain carries TRBV7-6 and TRBJ1-2; the match to TRBD1 covers 7 bases. The CDR3 length is 14 residues. With V trimmed by 5 bases and J by 5 bases, 8 bases remained unmatched. The germline V gene has CDR1 SGHVS and CDR2 FNYEAQ. The CDR3 nucleotides are TGTGCCAGCAGCCCTCGACAGGGAGATTATGGCTACACCTTC. Protein product: CASSPRQGDYGYTF. Based on the CDR3 plus reference TRBV7-6 and TRBJ1-2, the full variable domain is GAGVSQSPRYKVTKRGQDVALRCDPISGHVSLYWYRQALGQGPEFLTYFNYEAQQDKSGLPNDRFSAERPEGSISTLTIQRTEQRDSAMYRCASSPRQGDYGYTFGSGTRLTVV.

CDR3: CASRAGGNYYEQYF. In DNA form, the CDR3 reads TGTGCCAGCAGAGCGGGAGGGAATTACTACGAGCAGTACTTC. The chain is built from TRBV25-1 and TRBJ2-7; the match to TRBD2 covers 10 bases. Germline assignment: CDR1 MGHDK and CDR2 SYGVNS. CDR3 length: 14 amino acids. Trimming took 6 bases from V and 3 from J; bases not matched to a gene: 5.

This clonotype was seen a single time. The chain is built from TRBV12-3 or TRBV12-4 and TRBJ1-1; D uncertain. Trimming took 7 bases from V and 8 from J, leaving 17 bases between them. The CDR3 sequence is 13 residues long. Written as DNA, the CDR3 is TGTGCCAGCACCCCGTCCCACCGCGCGGAAGCTTTCTTT. It is translated as CASTPSHRAEAFF.

This clonotype came up many times. This chain uses TRBV7-8 with TRBJ1-1; D is unclear. This CDR3 is 14 amino acids long. Per germline, CDR1 SGHVS and CDR2 FQNEAQ. Trimming took off 1 base at V and 5 bases at J, with 11 bases between the two ends. CDR3 in amino acids: CASSLGQVRTEAFF. CDR3 in DNA: TGTGCCAGCAGCTTAGGGCAAGTAAGGACTGAAGCTTTCTTT. The full variable domain, in which reference TRBV7-8 and TRBJ1-1 provide the parts outside the CDR3, is GAGVSQSPRYKVAKRGQDVALRCDPISGHVSLFWYQQALGQGPEFLTYFQNEAQLDKSGLPSDRFFAERPEGSVSTLKIQRTQQEDSAVYLCASSLGQVRTEAFFGQGTRLTVV.